The following is a TCR beta chain sequence with its context. Its antigen is as yet unknown. With 6 bases removed from V and 2 bases from J, the gap between germline ends came to 8 bases. Germline CDR1 is MNHGY and CDR2 is SAAAGT. The CDR3 covers 13 residues. Each donor was nominally healthy when sampled (though unrecorded immune exposures were likely). The data stem from a study of cytomegalovirus exposure and HLA in healthy donors. Study-wide results and caveats: The study had only CMV serostatus as immune exposure information.

Researchers ran the PCR with 60 Vbeta and 13 Jbeta primers. The assay was immunoSEQ multiplex PCR, and TCRdb's table has in-frame clones only and misses some. This table has under 150,000 clones, roughly three quarters appearing once. This chain joins TRBV6-8 and TRBJ1-5; D gene uncertain. The source is a female donor in good health and CMV-seronegative. Sequencing was done on a sample of PBMCs. The CDR3 is CASSSGGNQPQHF. CDR3 nucleotides: TGTGCCAGCAGCTCCGGTGGCAATCAGCCCCAGCATTTT.